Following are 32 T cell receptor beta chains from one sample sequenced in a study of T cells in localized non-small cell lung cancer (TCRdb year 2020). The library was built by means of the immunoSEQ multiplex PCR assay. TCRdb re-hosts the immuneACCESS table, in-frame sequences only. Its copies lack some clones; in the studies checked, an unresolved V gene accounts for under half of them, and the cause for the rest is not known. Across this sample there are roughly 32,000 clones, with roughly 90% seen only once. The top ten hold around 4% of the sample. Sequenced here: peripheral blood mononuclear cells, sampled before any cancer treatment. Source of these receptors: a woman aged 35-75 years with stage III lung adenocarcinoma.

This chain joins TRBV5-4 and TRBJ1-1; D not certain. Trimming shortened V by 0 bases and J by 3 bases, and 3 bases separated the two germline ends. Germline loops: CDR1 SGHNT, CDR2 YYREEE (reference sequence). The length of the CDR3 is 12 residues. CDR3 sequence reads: CASSLADTEAFF. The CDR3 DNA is TGTGCCAGCAGCTTGGCAGACACTGAAGCTTTCTTT.

CDR3 bases: TGTGCCAGCAGCTTACGATCCCTGGGAAACACCATATATTTT. Amino acid sequence: CASSLRSLGNTIYF. The chain has TRBV7-2 and TRBJ1-3, with no clear D. V was clipped by 2 bases and J by 4 bases, with 9 bases between them. CDR1 SGHTA and CDR2 FQGNSA come from the germline V gene. The CDR3 sequence is 14 residues long.

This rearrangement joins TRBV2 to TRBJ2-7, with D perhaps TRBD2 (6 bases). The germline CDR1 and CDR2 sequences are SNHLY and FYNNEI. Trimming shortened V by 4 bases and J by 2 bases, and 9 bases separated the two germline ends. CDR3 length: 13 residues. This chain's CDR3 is CASSAGGAYEQYF. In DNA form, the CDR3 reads TGTGCCAGCAGTGCGGGCGGGGCCTACGAGCAGTACTTC.

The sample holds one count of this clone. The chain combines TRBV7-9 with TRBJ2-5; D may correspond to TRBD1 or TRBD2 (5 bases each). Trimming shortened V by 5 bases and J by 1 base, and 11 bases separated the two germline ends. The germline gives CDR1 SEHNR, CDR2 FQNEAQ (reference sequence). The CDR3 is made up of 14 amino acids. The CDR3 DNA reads TGTGCCAGCAGCCCGTGGGACCTCCAAGAGACCCAGTACTTC. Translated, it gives CASSPWDLQETQYF.

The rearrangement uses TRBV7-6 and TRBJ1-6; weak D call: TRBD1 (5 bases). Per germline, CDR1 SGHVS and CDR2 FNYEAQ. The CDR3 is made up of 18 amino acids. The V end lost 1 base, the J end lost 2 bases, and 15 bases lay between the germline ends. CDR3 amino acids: CASSLGLGGGAYNSPLHF. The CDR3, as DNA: TGTGCCAGCAGCTTAGGACTGGGGGGTGGCGCCTATAATTCACCCCTCCACTTT.

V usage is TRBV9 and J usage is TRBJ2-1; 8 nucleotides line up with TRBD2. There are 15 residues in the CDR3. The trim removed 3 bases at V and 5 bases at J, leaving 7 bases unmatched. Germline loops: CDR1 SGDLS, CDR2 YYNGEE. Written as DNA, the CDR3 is TGTGCCAGCAGCGCAGACGGGACTAGTGACAATGAGCAGTTCTTC. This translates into CASSADGTSDNEQFF. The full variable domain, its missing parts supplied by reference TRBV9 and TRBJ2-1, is DSGVTQTPKHLITATGQRVTLRCSPRSGDLSVYWYQQSLDQGLQFLIQYYNGEERAKGNILERFSAQQFPDLHSELNLSSLELGDSALYFCASSADGTSDNEQFFGPGTRLTVL.

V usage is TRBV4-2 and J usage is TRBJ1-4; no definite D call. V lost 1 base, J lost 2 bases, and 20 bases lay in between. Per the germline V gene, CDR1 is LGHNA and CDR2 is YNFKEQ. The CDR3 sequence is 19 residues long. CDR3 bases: TGTGCCAGCAGCCAAGGCGTAGAAGGAGGTGGACGGACTAATGAAAAACTGTTTTTT. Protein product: CASSQGVEGGGRTNEKLFF.

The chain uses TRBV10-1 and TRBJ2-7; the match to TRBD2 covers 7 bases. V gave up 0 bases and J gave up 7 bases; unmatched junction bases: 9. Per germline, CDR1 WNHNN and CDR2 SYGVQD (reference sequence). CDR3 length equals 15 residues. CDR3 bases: TGCGCCAGCAGTGAGTCGGGCGGGGGTGGAAGGGAGCAGTACTTC. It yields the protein CASSESGGGGREQYF.

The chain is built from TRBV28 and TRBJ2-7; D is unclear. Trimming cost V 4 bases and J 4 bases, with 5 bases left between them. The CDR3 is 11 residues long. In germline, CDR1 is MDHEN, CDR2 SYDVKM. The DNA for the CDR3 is TGTGCCAGCAGTTGGGTGTACGAGCAGTACTTC. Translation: CASSWVYEQYF.

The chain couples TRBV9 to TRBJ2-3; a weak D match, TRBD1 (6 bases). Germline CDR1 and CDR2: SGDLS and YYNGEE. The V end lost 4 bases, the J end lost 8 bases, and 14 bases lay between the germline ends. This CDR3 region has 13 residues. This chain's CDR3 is CASSRTAPATQYF. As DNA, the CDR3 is TGTGCCAGCAGCCGGACAGCGCCAGCTACGCAGTATTTT.

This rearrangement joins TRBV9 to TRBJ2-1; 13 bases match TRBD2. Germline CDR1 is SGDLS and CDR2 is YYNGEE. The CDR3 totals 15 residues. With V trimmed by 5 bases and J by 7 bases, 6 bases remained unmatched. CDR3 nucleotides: TGTGCCAGCAGTGGGACTAGCGGGGTTTTGAATGAGCAGTTCTTC. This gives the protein CASSGTSGVLNEQFF. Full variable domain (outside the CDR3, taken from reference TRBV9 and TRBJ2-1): DSGVTQTPKHLITATGQRVTLRCSPRSGDLSVYWYQQSLDQGLQFLIQYYNGEERAKGNILERFSAQQFPDLHSELNLSSLELGDSALYFCASSGTSGVLNEQFFGPGTRLTVL.

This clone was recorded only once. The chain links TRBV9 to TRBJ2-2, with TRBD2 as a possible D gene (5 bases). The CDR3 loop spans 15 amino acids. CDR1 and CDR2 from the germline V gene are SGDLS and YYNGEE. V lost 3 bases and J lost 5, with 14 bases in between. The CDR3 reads CASSDTGKGTGELFF. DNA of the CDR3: TGTGCCAGCAGCGACACGGGGAAAGGTACCGGGGAGCTGTTTTTT.

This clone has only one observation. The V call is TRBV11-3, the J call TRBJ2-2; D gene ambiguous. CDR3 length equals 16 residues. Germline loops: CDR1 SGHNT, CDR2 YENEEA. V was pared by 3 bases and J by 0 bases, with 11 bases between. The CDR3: CASSFDAYANTGELFF. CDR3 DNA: TGTGCCAGCAGCTTTGACGCCTACGCGAACACCGGGGAGCTGTTTTTT.

This CDR3 is CASSRQHLTNEKLFF. DNA of the CDR3: TGTGCCAGCAGCCGCCAACACTTAACTAATGAAAAACTGTTTTTT. V and J are TRBV9 and TRBJ1-4; D is uncertain. Germline-derived CDR1 and CDR2 are SGDLS and YYNGEE. The CDR3 has 15 residues. The ends were cut back, 4 bases at V and 1 base at J, with 11 bases in the middle.

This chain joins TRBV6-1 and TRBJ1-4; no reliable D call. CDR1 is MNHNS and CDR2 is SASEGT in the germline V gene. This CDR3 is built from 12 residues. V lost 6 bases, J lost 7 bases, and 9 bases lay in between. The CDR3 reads CASRDLIEKLFF. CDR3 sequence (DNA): TGTGCCAGCAGGGATCTGATTGAAAAACTGTTTTTT.

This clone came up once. This CDR3 reads CSAGPGPHQFF. For the CDR3, the DNA is TGCAGCGCCGGACCGGGACCGCATCAGTTCTTC. V gene TRBV29-1 combines with J gene TRBJ2-1, with D perhaps assigned TRBD1 or TRBD2 (5 bases each). V was cut by 7 bases and J by 13 bases, with 17 bases left in between. CDR3 length: 11 amino acids. The V gene's germline CDR1 is SQVTM and CDR2 ANQGSEA.

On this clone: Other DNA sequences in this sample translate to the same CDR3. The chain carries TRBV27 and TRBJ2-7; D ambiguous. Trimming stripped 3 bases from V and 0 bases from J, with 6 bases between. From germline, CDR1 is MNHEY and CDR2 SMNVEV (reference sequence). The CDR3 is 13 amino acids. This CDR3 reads CASSLSPSYEQYF. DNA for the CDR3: TGTGCCAGCAGTTTGAGTCCCTCCTACGAGCAGTACTTC.

The CDR3 sequence: CASSVGVQSTDTQYF. CDR3 nucleotides: TGTGCCAGCAGCGTAGGGGTGCAGAGCACAGATACGCAGTATTTT. The rearrangement links TRBV9 to TRBJ2-3; D is ambiguous. Trimming stripped 0 bases from V and 0 bases from J, with 8 bases between. This CDR3 region has 15 residues. Germline lookup yields CDR1 SGDLS and CDR2 YYNGEE. The variable domain in full, completed from reference TRBV9 and TRBJ2-3, reads DSGVTQTPKHLITATGQRVTLRCSPRSGDLSVYWYQQSLDQGLQFLIQYYNGEERAKGNILERFSAQQFPDLHSELNLSSLELGDSALYFCASSVGVQSTDTQYFGPGTRLTVL.

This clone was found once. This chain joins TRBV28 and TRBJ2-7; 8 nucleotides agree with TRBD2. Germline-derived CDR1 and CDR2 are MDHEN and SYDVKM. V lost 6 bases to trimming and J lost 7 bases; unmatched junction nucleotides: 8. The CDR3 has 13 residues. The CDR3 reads CASRAGGPGEQYF. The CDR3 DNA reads TGTGCCAGCAGGGCGGGAGGCCCTGGGGAGCAGTACTTC.

In DNA form, the CDR3 reads TGTGCCTGGAGTGCTGGGGGGGCAGGGGGCGCCTACGAGCAGTACTTC. Protein product: CAWSAGGAGGAYEQYF. This rearrangement joins TRBV30 to TRBJ2-7; D might be TRBD1 (8 bases). The germline V and J ends were trimmed by 1 base and 2 bases, with 18 bases remaining between them. Germline V CDR1 and CDR2: GTSNPN, SVGIG (reference sequence). The CDR3 is 16 residues long.

The CDR3 DNA reads as TGTGCCAGCACTTACACGCAGGGGGCCTACAATGAGCAGTTCTTC. This translates into CASTYTQGAYNEQFF. The rearrangement links TRBV4-2 to TRBJ2-1, with 7 bases aligning to TRBD1. This CDR3 has 15 residues. Unmatched junction bases numbered 8, after V lost 7 bases and J lost 2 bases. CDR1 is LGHNA, CDR2 YNFKEQ, per germline.

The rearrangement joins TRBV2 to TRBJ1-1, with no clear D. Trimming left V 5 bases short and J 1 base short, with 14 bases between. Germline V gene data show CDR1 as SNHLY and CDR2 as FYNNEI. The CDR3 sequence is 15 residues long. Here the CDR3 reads CASSYTPRSNTEAFF. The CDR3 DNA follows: TGTGCCAGCAGTTACACGCCCAGATCGAACACTGAAGCTTTCTTT.

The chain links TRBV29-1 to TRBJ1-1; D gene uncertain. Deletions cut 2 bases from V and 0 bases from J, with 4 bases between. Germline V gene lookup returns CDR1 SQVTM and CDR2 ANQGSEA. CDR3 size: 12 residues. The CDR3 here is CSVERLNTEAFF. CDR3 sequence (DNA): TGCAGCGTTGAACGGTTGAACACTGAAGCTTTCTTT.

CDR3 residues: CASRPGGLGYTF. The CDR3 DNA sequence: TGTGCCAGCAGACCAGGGGGGCTGGGCTACACCTTC. The chain carries TRBV6-5 and TRBJ1-2; TRBD1 aligns across 7 bases. V lost 6 bases and J lost 8; bases outside the gene matches: 6. The CDR3 contains 12 residues. The germline CDR1 and CDR2 sequences are MNHEY and SVGAGI.

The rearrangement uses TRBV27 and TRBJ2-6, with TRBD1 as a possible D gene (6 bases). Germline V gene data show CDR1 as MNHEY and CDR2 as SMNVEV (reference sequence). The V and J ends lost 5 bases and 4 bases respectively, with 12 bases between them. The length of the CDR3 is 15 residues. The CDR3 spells CASSPQGWGANVLTF. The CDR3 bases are TGTGCCAGCAGTCCCCAGGGGTGGGGGGCCAACGTCCTGACTTTC.

The CDR3 region is CASSQARGNPIGEQYF. The CDR3 DNA is TGTGCCAGCAGCCAGGCCCGAGGTAACCCAATCGGGGAGCAGTACTTC. The V gene is TRBV4-2, the J gene TRBJ2-7; D unresolved. Germline CDR1 reads LGHNA; CDR2 reads YNFKEQ. The CDR3 sequence is 16 residues long. V was pared by 3 bases and J by 7 bases, with 22 bases between.

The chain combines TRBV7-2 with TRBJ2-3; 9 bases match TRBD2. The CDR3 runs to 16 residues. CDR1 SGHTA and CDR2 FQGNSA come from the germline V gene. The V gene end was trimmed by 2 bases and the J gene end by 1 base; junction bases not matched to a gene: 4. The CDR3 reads CASSLIAGARTDTQYF. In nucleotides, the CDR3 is TGTGCCAGCAGCTTAATAGCGGGGGCCCGCACAGATACGCAGTATTTT.

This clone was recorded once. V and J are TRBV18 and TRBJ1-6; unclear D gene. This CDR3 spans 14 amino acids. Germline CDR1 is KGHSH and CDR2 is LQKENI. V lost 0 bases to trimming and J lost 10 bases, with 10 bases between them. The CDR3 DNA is TGTGCCAGCTCACCACCGACTGATGGGTCACCCCTCCACTTT. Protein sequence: CASSPPTDGSPLHF.

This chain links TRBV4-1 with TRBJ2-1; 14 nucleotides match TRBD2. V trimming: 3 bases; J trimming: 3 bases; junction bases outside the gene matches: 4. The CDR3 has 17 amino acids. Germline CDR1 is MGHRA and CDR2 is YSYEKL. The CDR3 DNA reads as TGCGCCAGCAGCCAGGGGACTAGCGGGAGTGTCTACAATGAGCAGTTCTTC. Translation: CASSQGTSGSVYNEQFF.

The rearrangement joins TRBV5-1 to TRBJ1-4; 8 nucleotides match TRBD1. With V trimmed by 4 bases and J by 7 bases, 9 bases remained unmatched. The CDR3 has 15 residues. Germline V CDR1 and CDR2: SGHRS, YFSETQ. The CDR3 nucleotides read TGCGCCAGCAGCGACGGACAGGGTGCAGGTGAAAAACTGTTTTTT. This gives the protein CASSDGQGAGEKLFF.

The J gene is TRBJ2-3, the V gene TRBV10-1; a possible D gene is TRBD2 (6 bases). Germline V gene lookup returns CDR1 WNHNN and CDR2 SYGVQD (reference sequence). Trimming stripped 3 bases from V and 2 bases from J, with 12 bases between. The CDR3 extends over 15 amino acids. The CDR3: CASSEGRDPTDTQYF. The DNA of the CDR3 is TGCGCCAGCAGTGAAGGGCGGGATCCCACAGATACGCAGTATTTT.

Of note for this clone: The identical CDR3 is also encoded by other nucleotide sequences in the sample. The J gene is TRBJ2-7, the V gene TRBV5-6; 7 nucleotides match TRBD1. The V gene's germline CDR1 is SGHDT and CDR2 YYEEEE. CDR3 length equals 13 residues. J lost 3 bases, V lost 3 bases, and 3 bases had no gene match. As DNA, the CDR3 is TGTGCCAGCAGCTCGACAGGGCGCTACGAGCAGTACTTC. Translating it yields CASSSTGRYEQYF. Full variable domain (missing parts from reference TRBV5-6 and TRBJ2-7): DAGVTQSPTHLIKTRGQQVTLRCSPKSGHDTVSWYQQALGQGPQFIFQYYEEEERQRGNFPDRFSGHQFPNYSSELNVNALLLGDSALYLCASSSTGRYEQYFGPGTRLTVT.